This TCR beta chain originates from a study of T cells in Graves' hyperthyroidism and ophthalmopathy. The CDR3 sequence is 14 residues long. From germline, CDR1 is DFQATT and CDR2 SNEGSKA (reference sequence). This clonotype was counted between two and nine times. One junction end disagrees with the germline gene, perhaps due to a read error. Amplification of TCR beta CDR3 regions used RNA as the template. TCR CDR3 underwent first-round RT-PCR with the HTBI primer set. TCRdb called the multiplex PCR reads again in MiXCR, with one record for every CDR3 protein. The top ten hold about 31% of the sample, which has 400,000 to 600,000 distinct CDR3 sequences, about 15% seen once.

The sequenced sample consisted of blood. The receptor was isolated from a woman aged 30 to 39 with Graves' ophthalmopathy. V and J are TRBV20-1 and TRBJ1-4; D is unclear. CDR3 sequence (DNA): TGCAGTGCTCGAGACTTTTCCGCCGTTGAAAAACTGTTTTTT. Translation: CSARDFSAVEKLFF.